Listed below are T cell receptor beta chains from one sample, sequenced in a study of a mutant IDH1 vaccine in newly diagnosed glioma. Sequenced by immunoSEQ multiplex PCR; TCRdb stores in-frame clones only, minus some. The data hold 70,000 to 95,000 clones, with 82% observed a single time. Sequenced here: PBMCs, sampled from a glioma patient treated with radiotherapy, temozolomide or both. The receptor set was obtained from a man aged 40-49 years with glioma. Some clones in this sample may be carry-over from other donors' samples. CDR3s leave out the opening cysteine and the closing phenylalanine or tryptophan. Fields, in order: V gene, D gene, J gene, CDR3 protein. D genes are given only for firm matches.

TRBV7-8	NA	TRBJ1-5	ASSTGTVLSSNQPQH
TRBV5-4	NA	TRBJ2-7	ASSLVGAEQY
TRBV5-4	NA	TRBJ1-2	ASTLDDGVNGYT
TRBV7-9	NA	TRBJ2-7	ASSLAPYEQY
TRBV7-8	TRBD1	TRBJ1-5	ASSLAGTGDNQPQH
TRBV5-5	NA	TRBJ1-2	ASSLNQGQKYGYT
TRBV30	NA	TRBJ1-2	AWSVGIYGYT
TRBV9	NA	TRBJ1-1	ASSVDAGLNTEAF
TRBV14	NA	TRBJ1-6	ASSLQGFSPLH
TRBV19	TRBD1	TRBJ1-2	ASRATGGARGYT
TRBV6-5	NA	TRBJ1-3	ASRAVGNTIY
TRBV15	TRBD2	TRBJ2-5	ATSRDGSGGETQY
TRBV27	NA	TRBJ1-6	ASSSDTRGYSPLH
TRBV21-1	NA	TRBJ1-2	ASSRRGTNYGYT
TRBV2	NA	TRBJ2-2	ASSDEGGGTGELF
TRBV7-2	NA	TRBJ1-4	ASSRGAGLDEKLF
TRBV2	NA	TRBJ1-1	ASSDIGNTEAF
TRBV21-1	NA	TRBJ1-2	ASSSPQYGYT
TRBV2	NA	TRBJ1-2	ASSERYGYT
TRBV13	TRBD2	TRBJ2-2	ASSHPGTSSNTGELF
TRBV6-1	NA	TRBJ1-5	ASSRQNQPQH
TRBV14	TRBD2	TRBJ2-2	ASSRVGGYTGELF
TRBV5-4	TRBD2	TRBJ2-7	ASSLDISGGYEQY